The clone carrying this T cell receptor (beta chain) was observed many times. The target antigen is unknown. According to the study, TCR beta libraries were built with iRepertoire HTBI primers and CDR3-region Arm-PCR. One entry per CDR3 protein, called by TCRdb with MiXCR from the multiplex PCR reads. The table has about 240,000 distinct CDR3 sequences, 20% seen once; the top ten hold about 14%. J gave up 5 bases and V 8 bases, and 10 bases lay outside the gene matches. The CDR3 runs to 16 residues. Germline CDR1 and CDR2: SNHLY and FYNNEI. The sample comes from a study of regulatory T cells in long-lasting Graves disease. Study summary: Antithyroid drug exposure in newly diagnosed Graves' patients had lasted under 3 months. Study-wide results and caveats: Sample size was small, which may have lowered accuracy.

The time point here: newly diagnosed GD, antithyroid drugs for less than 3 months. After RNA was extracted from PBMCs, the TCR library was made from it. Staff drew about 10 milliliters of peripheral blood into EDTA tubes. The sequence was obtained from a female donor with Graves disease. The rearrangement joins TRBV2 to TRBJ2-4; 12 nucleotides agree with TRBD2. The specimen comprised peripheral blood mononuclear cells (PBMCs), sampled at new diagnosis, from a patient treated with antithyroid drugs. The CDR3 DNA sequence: TGTGCCAGCCGAATGCTAGCGGGGGGGCGCGAAAACATTCAGTACTTC. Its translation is CASRMLAGGRENIQYF.